This TCR beta chain was profiled in a study of T cell repertoires in cytomegalovirus infection (dated by TCRdb to about 2019). General notes on the study: Peptide stimulations targeted recently identified HLA-C-restricted CMV epitopes, whose presentation resists viral immunomodulation, together with well-studied HLA-B-restricted epitopes. Donor HLA type was relevant to the analysis, as public TCR beta signatures indicated carriage of CMV infection together with the matching HLA type. Here is what the overall study found, with its caveats: The ex vivo response was dominated by HLA-C-restricted CMV-specific TCR beta clonotypes, and the single most frequent clonotype in two of eight donors was supplied by these HLA-C-restricted clonotypes. Carriers of CMV infection plus the relevant HLA type were discriminated by the cumulative frequency of public TCR beta family members in the study cohort and in an independent approximately 360-donor cohort.

This clonotype appeared a few times. The antigen it recognizes is unknown. Base qualities are not recorded, but no much larger clone differs from it by a single base. In light of the paper, this sample's treatment or condition label describes: in vitro stimulation with specific CMV peptide epitopes to enrich CMV-specific T cells. The CDR3, from cysteine to phenylalanine, totals 13 residues. The sequence is cut down to CDR3 DNA, 39 bases in frame from base 1. CDR1 and CDR2, per the germline V gene, are SGHDT and YYEEEE. V was cut back by 4 bases and J by 4 bases, leaving a gap of 9 bases between them. Sequencer: Illumina HiSeq 1500. Through fastp at Q25 and MiXCR, TCRdb rebuilt clones from the public reads, retaining in-frame beta chains. Each record represents a unique CDR3 protein, reported with the most common genes and DNA among its rows. Within this sample are about 920,000 distinct CDR3 sequences, with less than 40% of them counted one time only. The ten top clones hold over 13% of the sample.

The TCR comes from a human donor in good health (CMV status not recorded). Some clones in this sample may be carry-over from other donors' samples. The chain is made from TRBV5-6 and TRBJ2-1; the D gene lacks a confident call. Sequencing used cultured CD8+ T cells from PBMCs, obtained from culture after CMV antigen stimulation. The DNA sequence is given as TGTGCCAGCAGCGTGGGGTATTACAATGAGCAGTTCTTC. The resulting protein is CASSVGYYNEQFF. Beyond the CDR3, the reference TRBV5-6 and TRBJ2-1 genes provide the residues; the full variable domain reads: DAGVTQSPTHLIKTRGQQVTLRCSPKSGHDTVSWYQQALGQGPQFIFQYYEEEERQRGNFPDRFSGHQFPNYSSELNVNALLLGDSALYLCASSVGYYNEQFFGPGTRLTVL.